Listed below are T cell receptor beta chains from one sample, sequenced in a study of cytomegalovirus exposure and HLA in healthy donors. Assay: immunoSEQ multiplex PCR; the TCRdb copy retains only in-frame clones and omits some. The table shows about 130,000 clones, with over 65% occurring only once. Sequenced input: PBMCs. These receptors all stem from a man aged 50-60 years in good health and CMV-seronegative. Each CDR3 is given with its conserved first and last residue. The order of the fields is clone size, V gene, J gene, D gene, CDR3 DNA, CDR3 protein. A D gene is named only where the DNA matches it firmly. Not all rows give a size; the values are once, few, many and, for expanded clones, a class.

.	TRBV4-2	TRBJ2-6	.	TGTGCCAGCAGCCGGGAGGTAGCAGGCTCTGGGGCCAACGTCCTGACTTTC	CASSREVAGSGANVLTF
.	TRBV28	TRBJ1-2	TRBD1	TGTGCCAGCATATTGGGACAGACTAACTATGGCTACACCTTC	CASILGQTNYGYTF
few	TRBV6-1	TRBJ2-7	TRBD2	TGTGCCAGCAGTGAATCGGGAGGGTTCCACGAGCAGTACTTC	CASSESGGFHEQYF
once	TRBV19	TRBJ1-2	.	TGTGCCAGTAGCTTCAATCCGGGACAAGCTAACTATGGCTACACCTTC	CASSFNPGQANYGYTF
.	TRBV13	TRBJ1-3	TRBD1	TGTGCCAGCAGCTCATCCGGGACAGGGACGTCCTCTGGAAACACCATATATTTT	CASSSSGTGTSSGNTIYF
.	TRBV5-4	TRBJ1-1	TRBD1	TGTGCCAGCAGCTTGAATTGGGACAGGGCCACTGAAGCTTTCTTT	CASSLNWDRATEAFF
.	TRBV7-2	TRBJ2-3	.	TGTGCCAGCAGCTTAGCGGGGGGGCTCTCAGATACGCAGTATTTT	CASSLAGGLSDTQYF
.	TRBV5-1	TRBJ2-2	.	TGCGCCAGCAGCCCGGGGGGCATTTCCGGGGAGCTGTTTTTT	CASSPGGISGELFF
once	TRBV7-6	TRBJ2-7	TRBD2	TGTGCCAGCAGCTCCCTAGCGGGGCGAGCCTACGAGCAGTACTTC	CASSSLAGRAYEQYF
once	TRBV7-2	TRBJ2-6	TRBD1	TGTGCCAGCAGCTTAGCCGGGACAGGGCTCTCTGGGGCCAACGTCCTGACTTTC	CASSLAGTGLSGANVLTF
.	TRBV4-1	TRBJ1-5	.	TGCGCCAGCAGCCCGACCCGGGGAGAAGGCAATCAGCCCCAGCATTTT	CASSPTRGEGNQPQHF
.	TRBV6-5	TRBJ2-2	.	TGTGCCAGCAGTACCCCGGGACTTAACACCGGGGAGCTGTTTTTT	CASSTPGLNTGELFF
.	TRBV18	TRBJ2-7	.	TGTGCCAGCTCACCCCCAGACGGGTCCTACGAGCAGTACTTC	CASSPPDGSYEQYF
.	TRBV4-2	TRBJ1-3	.	TGTGCCAGCAGCCAAGAACAGGTCTACTCTGGAAACACCATATATTTT	CASSQEQVYSGNTIYF
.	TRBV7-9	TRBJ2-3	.	TGTGCCAGCAGCTTACCATCCGTACAAAACACAGATACGCAGTATTTT	CASSLPSVQNTDTQYF
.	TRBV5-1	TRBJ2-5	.	TGCGCCAGCAGCCGGCAACCAGGTCAAGAGACCCAGTACTTC	CASSRQPGQETQYF
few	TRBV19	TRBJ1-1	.	TGTGCCAGTAGTATGAGGTACAGGGCGAACACTGAAGCTTTCTTT	CASSMRYRANTEAFF
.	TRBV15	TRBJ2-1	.	TGTGCCACCAGCAGAGATCCTAGTAGCTCCTACAATGAGCAGTTCTTC	CATSRDPSSSYNEQFF
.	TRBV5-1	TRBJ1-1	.	TGCGCCAGCAGCTTGGCCATAGGGGCCCCGAACACTGAAGCTTTCTTT	CASSLAIGAPNTEAFF
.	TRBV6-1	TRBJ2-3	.	TGTGCCAGCAGCGGACTGGGGGATACGCAGTATTTT	CASSGLGDTQYF
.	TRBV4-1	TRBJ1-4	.	TGCGCCAGCAGCCAAGATCGGGGGGGAGGAGAAAAACTGTTTTTT	CASSQDRGGGEKLFF
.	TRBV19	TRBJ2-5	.	TGTGCCAGTAGTTTTAACCAGGGAGAGACCCAGTACTTC	CASSFNQGETQYF
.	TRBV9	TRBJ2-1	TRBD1	TGTGCCAGCAGCGGTCAACAGGGGGCGGGGGAGCAGTTCTTC	CASSGQQGAGEQFF
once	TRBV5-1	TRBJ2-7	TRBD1	TGCGCCAGCAGCTTGCGGGACAGTTCCTACGAGCAGTACTTC	CASSLRDSSYEQYF
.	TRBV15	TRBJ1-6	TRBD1	TGTGCCACCAGCAGAGGTACAGGGGACTCACCCCTCCACTTT	CATSRGTGDSPLHF
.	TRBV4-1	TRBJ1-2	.	TGCGCCAGCAGCCAAACGCCATTTGCGGGGGACCACTATGGCTACACCTTC	CASSQTPFAGDHYGYTF
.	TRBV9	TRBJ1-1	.	TGTGCCAGCAGCGTAGATCCGGGGACAAACACTGAAGCTTTCTTT	CASSVDPGTNTEAFF
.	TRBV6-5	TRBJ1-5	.	TGTGCCAGCAGCTCGGCAGGGCCGTATCAGCCCCAGCATTTT	CASSSAGPYQPQHF
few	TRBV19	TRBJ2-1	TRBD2	TGTGCCAGTAGTAGACTAGCGGAGAACTACAATGAGCAGTTCTTC	CASSRLAENYNEQFF
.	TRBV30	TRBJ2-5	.	TGTGCCTGGAGTCTACAGGGAGAGACCCAGTACTTC	CAWSLQGETQYF
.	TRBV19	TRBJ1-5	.	TGTGCCAGTAGCCCCCCAGGGCCCGATAGCAATCAGCCCCAGCATTTT	CASSPPGPDSNQPQHF
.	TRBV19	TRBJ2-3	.	TGTGCCAGTAGCGACATAGTCACAGATACGCAGTATTTT	CASSDIVTDTQYF
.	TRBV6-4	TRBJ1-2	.	TGTGCCAGCAGTCAGCAGGCTCAGGGAGGCTACACCTTC	CASSQQAQGGYTF
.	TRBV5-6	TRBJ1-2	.	TGTGCCAGCAGCCCCTGGTTTGTTGCGGGGTCGGGCGGCTACACCTTC	CASSPWFVAGSGGYTF
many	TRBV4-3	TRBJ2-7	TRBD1	TGCGCCAGCAGCCAACAAAGGACAGGGTCCTACGAGCAGTACTTC	CASSQQRTGSYEQYF
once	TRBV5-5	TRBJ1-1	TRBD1	TGTGCCAGCAGCACCTGGACAGGGGGCGCGGGTGAAGCTTTCTTT	CASSTWTGGAGEAFF
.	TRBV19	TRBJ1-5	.	TGTGCCAGTAGTGCGACAAGTTCGAACGAGTTGCAGCCCCAGCATTTT	CASSATSSNELQPQHF
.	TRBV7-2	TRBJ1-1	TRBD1	TGTGCCAGCAGCTCCCCCCCAGGGGGCGCAGGGGGCACTGAAGCTTTCTTT	CASSSPPGGAGGTEAFF
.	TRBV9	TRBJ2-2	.	TGTGCCAGCAGCGTAGGGGAGAGGGAATTCACCGGGGAGCTGTTTTTT	CASSVGEREFTGELFF
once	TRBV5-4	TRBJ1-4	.	TGTGCCAGCAGCTTGTCATCAACTAATGAAAAACTGTTTTTT	CASSLSSTNEKLFF
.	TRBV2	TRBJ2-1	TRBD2	TGTGCCAGCAGTCGTTTGGCTAGCGGGGCCCCAAGCTCCTACAATGAGCAGTTCTTC	CASSRLASGAPSSYNEQFF
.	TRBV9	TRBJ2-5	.	TGTGCCAGCAGCGAGGGGCAGGGAGAGACCCAGTACTTC	CASSEGQGETQYF
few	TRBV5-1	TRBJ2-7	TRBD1	TGCGCCAGCAGCACGCAAGGACAGGGGGGATCCTACGAGCAGTACTTC	CASSTQGQGGSYEQYF
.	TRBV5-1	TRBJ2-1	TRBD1	TGCGCCAGCAGCTTCGGACAGGGCAGTGAGCAGTTCTTC	CASSFGQGSEQFF
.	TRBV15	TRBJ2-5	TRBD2	TGTGCCACCGAACTAGCGGACCAAGAGACCCAGTACTTC	CATELADQETQYF